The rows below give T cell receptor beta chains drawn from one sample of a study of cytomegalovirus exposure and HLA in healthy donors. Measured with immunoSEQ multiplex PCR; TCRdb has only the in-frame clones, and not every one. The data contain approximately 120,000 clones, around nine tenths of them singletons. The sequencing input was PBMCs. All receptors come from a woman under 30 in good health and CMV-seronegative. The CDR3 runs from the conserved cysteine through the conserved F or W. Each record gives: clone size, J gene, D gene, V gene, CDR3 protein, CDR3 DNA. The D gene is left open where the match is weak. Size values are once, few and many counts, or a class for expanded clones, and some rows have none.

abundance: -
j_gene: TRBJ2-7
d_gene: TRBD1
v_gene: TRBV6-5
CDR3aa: CASREGGTYEQYF
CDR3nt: TGTGCCAGCAGAGAAGGGGGCACCTACGAGCAGTACTTC

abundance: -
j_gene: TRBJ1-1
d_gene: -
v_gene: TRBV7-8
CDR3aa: CASSLTIETEAFF
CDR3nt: TGTGCCAGCAGCTTGACCATTGAGACAGAAGCTTTCTTT

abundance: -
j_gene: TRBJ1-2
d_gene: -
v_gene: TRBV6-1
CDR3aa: CASRDRTTQGYGYTF
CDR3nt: TGTGCCAGCAGAGATCGTACTACACAGGGATATGGCTACACCTTC

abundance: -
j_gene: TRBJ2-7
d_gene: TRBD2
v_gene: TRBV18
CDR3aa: CASSPPGLAGNYEQYF
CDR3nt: TGTGCCAGCTCACCCCCCGGACTAGCGGGGAACTACGAGCAGTACTTC

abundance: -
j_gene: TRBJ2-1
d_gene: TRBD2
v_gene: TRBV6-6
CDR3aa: CASSYGTSGSSFF
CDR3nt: TGTGCCAGCAGTTACGGGACTAGCGGGAGCTCATTCTTC

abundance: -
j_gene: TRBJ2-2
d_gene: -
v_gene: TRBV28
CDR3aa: CASSFFRVQGELFF
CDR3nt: TGTGCCAGCAGTTTTTTCAGGGTCCAGGGGGAGCTGTTTTTT

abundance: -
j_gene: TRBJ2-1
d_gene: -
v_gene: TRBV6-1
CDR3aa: CASRRSYNEQFF
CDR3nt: TGTGCCAGCAGGAGATCTTACAATGAGCAGTTCTTC

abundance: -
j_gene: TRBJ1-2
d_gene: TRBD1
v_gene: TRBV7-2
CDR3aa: CASSLALGQGNGYTF
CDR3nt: TGTGCCAGCAGCTTAGCGTTGGGACAGGGGAATGGCTACACCTTC

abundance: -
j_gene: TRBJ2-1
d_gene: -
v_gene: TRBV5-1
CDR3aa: CASSFGVDNEQFF
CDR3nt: TGCGCCAGCAGTTTCGGGGTGGACAATGAGCAGTTCTTC

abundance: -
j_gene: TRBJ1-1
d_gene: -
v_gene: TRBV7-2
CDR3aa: CASSLKPSGNTEAFF
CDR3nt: TGTGCCAGCAGCTTAAAACCCTCGGGGAACACTGAAGCTTTCTTT

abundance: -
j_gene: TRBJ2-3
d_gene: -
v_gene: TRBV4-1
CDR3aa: CASSQGATGTDTQYF
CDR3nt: TGCGCCAGCAGCCAAGGGGCTACCGGCACAGATACGCAGTATTTT

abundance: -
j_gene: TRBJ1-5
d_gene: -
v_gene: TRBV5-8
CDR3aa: CASSLDQGNGNQPQHF
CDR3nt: TGTGCCAGCAGCTTGGATCAGGGGAACGGCAATCAGCCCCAGCATTTT

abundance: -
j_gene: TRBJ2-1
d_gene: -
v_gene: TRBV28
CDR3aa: CASSFSTLTTGRYEQFF
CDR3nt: TGTGCCAGCAGTTTCTCCACCTTAACGACAGGGAGGTATGAGCAGTTCTTC

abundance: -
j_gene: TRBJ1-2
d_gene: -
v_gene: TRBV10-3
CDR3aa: CAISARDGYTF
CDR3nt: TGTGCCATCAGTGCCCGCGATGGCTACACCTTC

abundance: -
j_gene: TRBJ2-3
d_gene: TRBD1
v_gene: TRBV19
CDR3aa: CASSRTGWDTQYF
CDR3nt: TGTGCCAGTAGTAGGACAGGGTGGGATACGCAGTATTTT

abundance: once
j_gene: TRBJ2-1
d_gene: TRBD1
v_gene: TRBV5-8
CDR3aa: CASSPNRGYNEQFF
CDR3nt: TGTGCCAGCAGCCCGAACAGGGGTTACAATGAGCAGTTCTTC

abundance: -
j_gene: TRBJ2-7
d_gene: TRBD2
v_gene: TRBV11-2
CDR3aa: CASSLEGLAGVEQYF
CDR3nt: TGTGCCAGCAGCTTAGAGGGACTAGCGGGGGTTGAGCAGTACTTC

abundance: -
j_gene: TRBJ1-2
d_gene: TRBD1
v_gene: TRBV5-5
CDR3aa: CASSLTGGAVTYGYTF
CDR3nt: TGTGCCAGCAGCCTGACAGGGGGCGCGGTTACCTATGGCTACACCTTC

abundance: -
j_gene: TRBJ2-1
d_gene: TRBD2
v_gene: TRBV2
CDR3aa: CASSGGSGSMESYNEQFF
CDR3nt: TGTGCCAGCAGTGGCGGTAGCGGGAGCATGGAATCCTACAATGAGCAGTTCTTC

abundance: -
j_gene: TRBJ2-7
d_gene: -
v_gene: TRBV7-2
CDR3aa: CASSPGLGEQYF
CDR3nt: TGTGCCAGCAGCCCCGGTCTCGGGGAGCAGTACTTC

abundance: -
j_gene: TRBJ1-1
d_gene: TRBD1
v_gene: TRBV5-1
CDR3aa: CASSTGDSGTEAFF
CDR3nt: TGCGCCAGCAGCACCGGGGACAGCGGGACTGAAGCTTTCTTT

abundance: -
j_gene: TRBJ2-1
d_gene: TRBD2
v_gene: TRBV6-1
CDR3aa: CASSLSGGAYNEQFF
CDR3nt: TGTGCCAGCAGTCTTAGCGGGGGGGCCTACAATGAGCAGTTCTTC

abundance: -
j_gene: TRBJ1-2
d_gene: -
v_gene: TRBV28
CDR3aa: CASSPTRAGWDGYTF
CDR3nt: TGTGCCAGCAGCCCCACCAGGGCCGGGTGGGATGGCTACACCTTC

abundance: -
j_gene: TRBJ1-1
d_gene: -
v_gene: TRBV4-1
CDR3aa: CASRSTGTGKVTEAFF
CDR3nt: TGCGCCAGCAGGTCTACAGGGACCGGTAAGGTCACTGAAGCTTTCTTT

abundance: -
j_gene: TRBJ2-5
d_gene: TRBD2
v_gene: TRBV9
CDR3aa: CASTWEGMETQYF
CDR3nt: TGTGCCAGCACCTGGGAGGGGATGGAGACCCAGTACTTC

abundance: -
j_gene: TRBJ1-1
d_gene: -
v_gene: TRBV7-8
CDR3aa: CASSFQGESPGDTEAFF
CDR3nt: TGTGCCAGCAGCTTTCAGGGAGAGTCTCCAGGGGACACTGAAGCTTTCTTT